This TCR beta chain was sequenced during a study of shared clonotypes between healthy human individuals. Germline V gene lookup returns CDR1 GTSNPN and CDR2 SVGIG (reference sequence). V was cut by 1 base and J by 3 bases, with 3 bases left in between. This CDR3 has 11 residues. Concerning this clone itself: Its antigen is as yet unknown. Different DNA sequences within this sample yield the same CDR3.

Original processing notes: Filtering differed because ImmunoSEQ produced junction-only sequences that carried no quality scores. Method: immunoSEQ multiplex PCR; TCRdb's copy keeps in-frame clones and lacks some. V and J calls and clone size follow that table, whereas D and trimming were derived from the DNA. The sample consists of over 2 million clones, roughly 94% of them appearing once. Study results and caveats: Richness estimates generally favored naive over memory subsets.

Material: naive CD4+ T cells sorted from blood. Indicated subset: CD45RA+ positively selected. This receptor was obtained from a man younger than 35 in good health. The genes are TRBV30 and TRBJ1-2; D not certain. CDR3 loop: CAWSEYYGYTF. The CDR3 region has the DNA TGTGCCTGGAGTGAGTACTATGGCTACACCTTC.